This T cell receptor (beta chain) was obtained from a study of Tregs in tolerant kidney transplant recipients. General observations from the study: No direct test of biological reproducibility was done here.

Trimming cost V 4 bases and J 2 bases, with 9 bases left between them. The CDR3 extends over 14 amino acids. Germline V gene lookup returns CDR1 LNHDA and CDR2 SQIVND (reference sequence). Only in-frame clones appear in the TCRdb table, and some are missing; sequencing was by immunoSEQ multiplex PCR. Its table lists about 31,000 clones. A word on this clone: The antigen remains undetermined. The CDR3 is cut off 3 residues early in the read; its end comes from the germline J gene.

The nonmyeloablative bone marrow transplants came from related graft donors, with transient mixed chimerism. Thawed PBMCs were FACS-sorted into unstimulated CD4+CD25+CD127- regulatory T cells, CD4+CD25- non-regulatory cells, CD4 and CD8 cells. V usage is TRBV19 and J usage is TRBJ2-1; no clear D gene. This sequence originates from a human patient who received a combined kidney and bone marrow transplant. These T cells may partly come from the graft donor. The specimen was CD4+ T cells from blood (PBMCs), collected 24 months after the transplant. The sequenced CDR3 bases are TGTGCCAGTAGTAACGGTAGGGCCTACAATGAG. Translation gives CASSNGRAYNE. The CDR3 as a whole reads CASSNGRAYNEQFF.